Below, 30 T cell receptor beta chains from the same sample are listed, as sequenced in a study of beta chain features in type 1 diabetes. The investigators reverse transcribed all of the isolated RNA, so they sequenced expressed TCRB transcripts. This table comes from immunoSEQ multiplex PCR, and its TCRdb copy is limited to in-frame clones, with some not included. The sample consists of hundreds of thousands of clones, roughly 15% of them appearing once. The material sequenced was naive CD4+ T cells from blood. Receptors originate from a woman aged 18-35 years in good health.

The chain joins TRBV23-1 to TRBJ2-7, with 9 bases lining up with TRBD1. TRBV23-1 is annotated as an ORF whose role is uncertain. The CDR3 length is 11 residues. V shed 6 bases and J 12 bases; nucleotides not matched to a gene: 6. The CDR3 nucleotides are TGCGCCAGCAGGGATACAGGGGGCACGTACTTC. Translation: CASRDTGGTYF.

The chain carries TRBV18 and TRBJ1-4, with D hard to call. CDR3 length: 13 residues. V was clipped by 3 bases and J by 4 bases, with 6 bases between them. Germline lookup yields CDR1 KGHSH and CDR2 LQKENI. In nucleotides, the CDR3 is TGTGCCAGCTCACCGCAAGATAATGAAAAACTGTTTTTT. Residues: CASSPQDNEKLFF.

This clone has a handful of counts. This chain joins TRBV28 and TRBJ2-7; D is perhaps TRBD2 (5 bases). Germline CDR1 reads MDHEN; CDR2 reads SYDVKM. The CDR3 is made up of 14 amino acids. Trimming left V 6 bases short and J 3 bases short, with 15 bases between. The CDR3, as DNA: TGTGCCAGCAGCGGACCTGAGCGGAGCTACGAGCAGTACTTC. Translating gives CASSGPERSYEQYF. Combining the CDR3 with reference TRBV28 and TRBJ2-7 gives the whole variable domain DVKVTQSSRYLVKRTGEKVFLECVQDMDHENMFWYRQDPGLGLRLIYFSYDVKMKEKGDIPEGYSVSREKKERFSLILESASTNQTSMYLCASSGPERSYEQYFGPGTRLTVT.

The V gene is TRBV5-1, the J gene TRBJ2-7; D possibly corresponds to TRBD1 (6 bases). Trimming took off 4 bases at V and 1 base at J, with 12 bases between the two ends. The CDR3 has 14 residues. Germline CDR1 is SGHRS and CDR2 is YFSETQ. CDR3 sequence reads: CASSAGDWSYEQYF. The CDR3 nucleotides read TGCGCCAGCAGCGCAGGGGATTGGTCCTACGAGCAGTACTTC.

The table lists this clone with a few counts. The chain employs TRBV2 and TRBJ2-2; a possible D gene is TRBD2 (5 bases). V lost 4 bases and J 7 bases, leaving 10 bases between the germline ends. This CDR3 is 13 amino acids long. Germline CDR1 reads SNHLY; CDR2 reads FYNNEI. The DNA of the CDR3 is TGTGCCAGCAGTGGGGAGTATCTCGGGGAGCTGTTTTTT. Translating gives CASSGEYLGELFF.

This chain uses TRBV7-3 with TRBJ2-1, with 7 bases aligning to TRBD1. The V segment lost 1 base and the J segment 7 bases; nucleotides outside the gene matches: 10. CDR3 length: 16 amino acids. Germline V gene lookup returns CDR1 SGHTA and CDR2 FQGTGA. The CDR3 protein is CASSLKTGQGVNEQFF. The DNA of the CDR3 is TGTGCCAGCAGCTTAAAAACAGGCCAGGGGGTTAATGAGCAGTTCTTC.

This clone was observed a handful of times. The J gene is TRBJ2-7, the V gene TRBV7-2; D gene uncertain. Between the trimmed V and J ends, which lost 5 bases and 1 base, there was a span of 21 bases. The CDR3 covers 17 residues. Germline CDR1 reads SGHTA; CDR2 reads FQGNSA. CDR3 loop: CASSILIDRKSSYEQYF. The CDR3 coding sequence is TGTGCCAGCAGCATCCTAATCGACCGAAAATCATCCTACGAGCAGTACTTC.

There are a few counts of this clone. The gene calls are TRBV7-9 and TRBJ1-2; D remains ambiguous. Germline values: CDR1 SEHNR, CDR2 FQNEAQ (reference sequence). This CDR3 is built from 13 residues. V lost 4 bases and J lost 8, with 14 bases in between. The DNA of the CDR3 is TGTGCCAGCAGCTCCCGATTGGGTTTAGGCTACACCTTC. Translating gives CASSSRLGLGYTF.

The rearrangement links TRBV6-5 to TRBJ1-3, with 8 bases that match TRBD1. The CDR3 loop spans 15 amino acids. The J segment lost 2 bases and the V segment lost 0 bases, leaving 0 bases of the junction unmatched. In germline, CDR1 is MNHEY, CDR2 SVGAGI. This CDR3 reads CASSYSDRAGNTIYF. The CDR3 coding sequence is TGTGCCAGCAGTTACTCGGACAGGGCTGGAAACACCATATATTTT.

This chain connects TRBV9 to TRBJ2-1; D remains unclear. V was trimmed by 0 bases and J by 0 bases, leaving 10 bases between them. CDR3 length equals 16 residues. Germline CDR1 reads SGDLS; CDR2 reads YYNGEE. CDR3 sequence (DNA): TGTGCCAGCAGCGTAGCGGCGTTGAGCTCCTACAATGAGCAGTTCTTC. Translated: CASSVAALSSYNEQFF.

This clone was counted a few times. This sequence joins TRBV28 and TRBJ2-3; 7 bases line up with TRBD2. This CDR3 is built from 17 residues. V was pared by 5 bases and J by 1 base, with 12 bases of the junction left unmatched. CDR1 is MDHEN and CDR2 is SYDVKM in the germline V gene. This CDR3 is CASSTSGTIQGTDTQYF. The CDR3 nucleotides are TGTGCCAGCAGTACCTCTGGGACTATTCAGGGCACAGATACGCAGTATTTT. Supplemented by reference TRBV28 and TRBJ2-3, the full variable domain reads DVKVTQSSRYLVKRTGEKVFLECVQDMDHENMFWYRQDPGLGLRLIYFSYDVKMKEKGDIPEGYSVSREKKERFSLILESASTNQTSMYLCASSTSGTIQGTDTQYFGPGTRLTVL.

This clone was detected only a few times. J is TRBJ2-3 and V is TRBV7-2; D gene unclear. Per germline, CDR1 SGHTA and CDR2 FQGNSA. This CDR3 region has 14 residues. V lost 5 bases to trimming and J lost 1 base, with 10 bases between them. CDR3 sequence reads: CASSDRRGTDTQYF. The CDR3 bases are TGTGCCAGCAGCGATAGGAGAGGCACAGATACGCAGTATTTT.

This clone was found a few times. The rearrangement uses TRBV5-1 and TRBJ2-1; no firm D call. Germline V CDR1 and CDR2: SGHRS, YFSETQ. Trimming took off 0 bases at V and 2 bases at J, with 12 bases between the two ends. The CDR3 sequence is 16 residues long. CDR3 nucleotide sequence: TGCGCCAGCAGCTTGGTTGCGCAACCTACCTACAATGAGCAGTTCTTC. Translated: CASSLVAQPTYNEQFF.

The chain links TRBV28 to TRBJ2-7, with D unclear. There are 14 residues in the CDR3. V was cut by 3 bases and J by 3 bases, with 12 bases left in between. Germline V gene lookup returns CDR1 MDHEN and CDR2 SYDVKM. CDR3: CASSFTDWYYEQYF. The CDR3 DNA sequence: TGTGCCAGCAGTTTTACCGACTGGTACTACGAGCAGTACTTC.

Concerning this clone: Other DNA sequences in this specimen translate into the identical CDR3. V gene TRBV18 combines with J gene TRBJ2-7; no reliable D call. CDR1 is KGHSH, CDR2 LQKENI, per germline. V lost 0 bases to trimming and J lost 3 bases, with 6 bases between them. The CDR3 has 13 amino acids. CDR3 coding DNA: TGTGCCAGCTCACCACCGGGCAGCTACGAGCAGTACTTC. Residues: CASSPPGSYEQYF.

V is TRBV10-3 and J is TRBJ1-5; D is uncertain. The V gene's germline CDR1 is ENHRY and CDR2 SYGVKD. With 2 bases removed from V and 6 bases from J, the gap between germline ends came to 11 bases. This CDR3 spans 14 amino acids. CDR3 nucleotides: TGTGCCATCAGTGAGCAACATTCTCTTCAGCCCCAGCATTTT. Its translation is CAISEQHSLQPQHF.

This sequence joins TRBV4-2 and TRBJ2-2; D not resolved. CDR1 and CDR2 from the germline V gene are LGHNA and YNFKEQ. The CDR3 has 14 residues. V lost 0 bases, J lost 7 bases, and 9 bases lay in between. CDR3: CASSQDGLDGELFF. In DNA form, the CDR3 reads TGTGCCAGCAGCCAAGACGGGCTAGACGGGGAGCTGTTTTTT.

The chain has TRBV28 and TRBJ1-1, with no clear D. The germline V gene has CDR1 MDHEN and CDR2 SYDVKM. V lost 3 bases and J lost 5, with 10 bases in between. This CDR3 spans 13 amino acids. CDR3 sequence (DNA): TGTGCCAGCAGTTTCGGGGTGAGGACTGAAGCTTTCTTT. Translating gives CASSFGVRTEAFF. The full variable domain, rest sourced from reference TRBV28 and TRBJ1-1, is DVKVTQSSRYLVKRTGEKVFLECVQDMDHENMFWYRQDPGLGLRLIYFSYDVKMKEKGDIPEGYSVSREKKERFSLILESASTNQTSMYLCASSFGVRTEAFFGQGTRLTVV.

The chain employs TRBV28 and TRBJ2-7; 11 bases agree with TRBD1. Losses at the gene ends were 2 bases for V and 2 bases for J; bases not matched to a gene: 5. CDR3 length: 16 amino acids. Looked up from germline, CDR1 is MDHEN and CDR2 is SYDVKM. CDR3 bases: TGTGCCAGCAGTTTAGTCTCGGGACAGGGGGCCTACGAGCAGTACTTC. Encoded protein: CASSLVSGQGAYEQYF.

This chain joins TRBV9 and TRBJ2-1, with D tentatively TRBD1 (6 bases). Germline CDR1 and CDR2: SGDLS and YYNGEE. This CDR3 spans 16 amino acids. V was pared by 4 bases and J by 2 bases, with 16 bases between. This CDR3 is CASSNRAYVAYNEQFF. CDR3 sequence (DNA): TGTGCCAGCAGCAACAGGGCCTACGTGGCCTACAATGAGCAGTTCTTC.

This clone was found a few times. The rearrangement uses TRBV27 and TRBJ2-7, with D hard to call. Germline values: CDR1 MNHEY, CDR2 SMNVEV (reference sequence). The CDR3 sequence is 13 residues long. V lost 3 bases and J 2 bases, leaving 8 bases between the germline ends. In DNA, the CDR3 is TGTGCCAGCAGTTTTAAGAGCCCCTACGAGCAGTACTTC. It encodes CASSFKSPYEQYF.

The J gene is TRBJ2-7, the V gene TRBV18; D is possibly TRBD1 (6 bases). V lost 4 bases and J lost 3, with 10 bases in between. Looked up from germline, CDR1 is KGHSH and CDR2 is LQKENI. This CDR3 has 13 amino acids. CDR3 coding DNA: TGTGCCAGCTCACGGGACACCGGCTACGAGCAGTACTTC. Its protein product is CASSRDTGYEQYF.

This clone occurred a few times. The genes are TRBV5-6 and TRBJ1-2; D is ambiguous. The V and J ends lost 0 bases and 0 bases respectively, with 9 bases between them. The germline CDR1 and CDR2 sequences are SGHDT and YYEEEE. The CDR3 runs 15 residues. The CDR3 region has the DNA TGTGCCAGCAGCTTGGGGACGGGGACTAACTATGGCTACACCTTC. It specifies CASSLGTGTNYGYTF.

The sample holds a few counts of this clone. J is TRBJ2-7 and V is TRBV27; the match to TRBD2 covers 10 bases. The CDR3 covers 14 residues. The germline V gene encodes CDR1 MNHEY and CDR2 SMNVEV (reference sequence). V shed 3 bases, J shed 3 bases, and the junction held 2 bases outside the gene matches. The CDR3 DNA follows: TGTGCCAGCAGTTTTGAGCGGGAGGGCTACGAGCAGTACTTC. As protein: CASSFEREGYEQYF.

This clone has a handful of counts. The chain has TRBV4-2 and TRBJ2-7; D is perhaps TRBD2 (6 bases). Germline values: CDR1 LGHNA, CDR2 YNFKEQ. V was pared by 0 bases and J by 5 bases, with 17 bases between. CDR3 length equals 16 residues. The CDR3: CASSQDRRGPLDEQYF. The CDR3 nucleotides are TGTGCCAGCAGCCAAGATCGGCGGGGTCCCCTCGACGAGCAGTACTTC.

The chain recombines TRBV14 with TRBJ2-1; no clear D. The CDR3 has 15 amino acids. The germline gives CDR1 SGHDN, CDR2 FVKESK. V was trimmed by 1 base and J by 7 bases, leaving 14 bases between them. The CDR3 DNA sequence: TGTGCCAGCAGCCAAGCGGTGGGAACTGGTAATGAGCAGTTCTTC. Residues: CASSQAVGTGNEQFF. Supplemented by reference TRBV14 and TRBJ2-1, the full variable domain reads EAGVTQFPSHSVIEKGQTVTLRCDPISGHDNLYWYRRVMGKEIKFLLHFVKESKQDESGMPNNRFLAERTGGTYSTLKVQPAELEDSGVYFCASSQAVGTGNEQFFGPGTRLTVL.

This chain links TRBV28 with TRBJ2-3, with D uncertain. The CDR3 has 13 amino acids. CDR1 and CDR2 from the germline V gene are MDHEN and SYDVKM. Trimming shortened V by 5 bases and J by 6 bases, and 12 bases separated the two germline ends. CDR3 sequence (DNA): TGTGCCAGCAGTGGATCGGTGACTGATACGCAGTATTTT. This codes for CASSGSVTDTQYF.

This clone was seen more than once but under ten times. The chain has TRBV11-2 and TRBJ2-1; D is unclear. The CDR3 has 16 residues. V shed 1 base and J shed 3 bases, with 13 bases lying between them. Germline CDR1 is SGHAT and CDR2 is FQNNGV. CDR3 sequence reads: CASSLVGGNIYNEQFF. The DNA of the CDR3 is TGTGCCAGCAGCTTAGTTGGCGGCAATATCTACAATGAGCAGTTCTTC.

The gene calls are TRBV10-3 and TRBJ1-1; the D is unclear. From germline, CDR1 is ENHRY and CDR2 SYGVKD. The CDR3 contains 11 residues. The V end lost 4 bases, the J end lost 1 base, and 1 base lay between the germline ends. CDR3 nucleotides: TGTGCCATCAGTGGGAACACTGAAGCTTTCTTT. It encodes CAISGNTEAFF.

This clone has a handful of counts. The genes are TRBV28 and TRBJ2-2; maybe TRBD2 (5 bases). Per germline, CDR1 MDHEN and CDR2 SYDVKM. V shed 3 bases and J shed 4 bases, with 9 bases lying between them. CDR3 length: 14 residues. The chain's CDR3 is CASSLRTFTGELFF. For the CDR3, the DNA is TGTGCCAGCAGTTTGAGGACTTTCACCGGGGAGCTGTTTTTT.